The present entry profiles one T cell receptor (beta chain) with its context. As yet, its antigen is unknown. This sample stems from a study of T-cell reconstitution after alpha-beta-depleted transplantation in children. As it was prepared, the TCRbeta library received unique molecular identifiers. Via MiXCR, TCRdb re-called the PCR reads, giving one row per CDR3 protein. The sample records around 80,000 distinct CDR3 sequences, roughly 18% being singletons. Overall study results and limits: Hyperexpanded clones declined; after one year, newly produced T cells mostly supplied diversity. The study traced high day-60 TCRbeta diversity in some patients to surviving recipient T cells and thymic progenitors. There were reportedly several hundred expanded graft clones from which alpha-beta T cells came about two months after transplant.

This CDR3 spans 14 amino acids. V lost 3 bases to trimming and J lost 0 bases, with 10 bases between them. The germline gives CDR1 SGHRS, CDR2 YFSETQ. This TCR was recovered from a male patient between 2 and 9 years old who had a stem cell transplant for acute lymphoblastic leukemia, so the T cells may come from the graft donor. The chain is built from TRBV5-1 and TRBJ2-7; a possible D gene is TRBD1 (6 bases). The sequenced sample was PBMCs, mostly from graft donor cells, obtained 360 days after TCRalphabeta/CD19-depleted stem cell transplant. CDR3 in DNA: TGCGCCAGCAGCTACCGGGACACCTCCTACGAGCAGTACTTC. Translating gives CASSYRDTSYEQYF. Full variable domain (missing parts from reference TRBV5-1 and TRBJ2-7): KAGVTQTPRYLIKTRGQQVTLSCSPISGHRSVSWYQQTPGQGLQFLFEYFSETQRNKGNFPGRFSGRQFSNSRSEMNVSTLELGDSALYLCASSYRDTSYEQYFGPGTRLTVT.